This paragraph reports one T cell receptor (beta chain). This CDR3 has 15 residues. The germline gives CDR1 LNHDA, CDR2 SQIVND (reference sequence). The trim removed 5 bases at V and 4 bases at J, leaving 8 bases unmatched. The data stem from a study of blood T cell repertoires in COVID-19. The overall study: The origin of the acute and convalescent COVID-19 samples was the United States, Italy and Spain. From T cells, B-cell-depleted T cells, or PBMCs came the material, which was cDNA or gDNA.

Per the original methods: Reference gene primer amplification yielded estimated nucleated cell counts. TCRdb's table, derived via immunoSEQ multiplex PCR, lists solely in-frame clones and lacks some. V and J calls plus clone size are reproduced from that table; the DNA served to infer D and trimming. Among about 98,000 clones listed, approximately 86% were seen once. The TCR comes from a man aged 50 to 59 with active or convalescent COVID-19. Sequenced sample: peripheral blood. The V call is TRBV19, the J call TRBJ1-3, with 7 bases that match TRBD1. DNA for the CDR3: TGTGCCAGTAGTGTAGGGGGCTCGAACGGAAACACCATATATTTT. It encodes CASSVGGSNGNTIYF.